Here is one TCR beta chain with its context. Its antigen is unidentified. Measured with immunoSEQ multiplex PCR; TCRdb has only the in-frame clones, and not every one. Among roughly 10,000 clones listed, 50% to 60% were seen once. This CDR3 is 17 amino acids long. The V gene's germline CDR1 is SGHRS and CDR2 YFSETQ. After removal of 4 bases from V and 5 bases from J, the junction contained 9 bases not matched to a gene. This record comes from a study of STAT3 mutations in large granular lymphocyte leukemia. Study results and limitations: In some patients, a small highly pathogenic clone possibly went undetected. In T-cell large granular lymphocyte leukemia, about half of patients showed multiple immunodominant subclonotypes. Some patients had dominant TCR clones larger than their STAT3 mutant burden.

Sequenced sample: peripheral blood mononuclear cells. This clonotype was sampled from a boy aged 10-17 years with T-cell large granular lymphocyte leukemia. Some clones in this sample may be carry-over from other donors' samples. V and J are TRBV5-1 and TRBJ2-5, with 15 bases matching TRBD2. CDR3 DNA sequence: TGCGCCAGCAGCCCATCCGGGACTAGCGGGGGGTTGGAGACCCAGTACTTC. Translation: CASSPSGTSGGLETQYF. The entire variable domain, with the rest obtained from reference TRBV5-1 and TRBJ2-5, is as follows: KAGVTQTPRYLIKTRGQQVTLSCSPISGHRSVSWYQQTPGQGLQFLFEYFSETQRNKGNFPGRFSGRQFSNSRSEMNVSTLELGDSALYLCASSPSGTSGGLETQYFGPGTRLLVL.